The subject of this entry is one T cell receptor (beta chain). The antigen is unknown. Negative isolation was used for CD8+ and CD4+ T cells and FACS enrichment for TEMRA cells. The RNA input was roughly 0.45 to 1 ug, and it was reverse transcribed with random hexamers. Amplification of TCR beta CDR3 used immunoSEQ multiplex PCR across 54 Vbeta and 13 Jbeta. TCRdb re-called the immunoSEQ multiplex PCR reads with MiXCR, one entry per CDR3 protein. Seen here are around 180,000 distinct CDR3 sequences, approximately 95% observed once, and the top ten hold about 0.16%. This specimen comes from a study of CD8 T cells in Susac syndrome. Germline CDR1 reads MNHEY; CDR2 reads SMNVEV (reference sequence). Trimming took off 2 bases at V and 1 base at J, with 8 bases between the two ends. The length of the CDR3 is 14 residues. Notes on the study in general: Regarding the TCR sequencing and HLA analysis, the study admitted that a relatively small number of individuals were involved.

The sequenced material came from CD8+ T cells from PBMCs. The sequence was collected from a human donor with multiple sclerosis. The genes are TRBV27 and TRBJ1-1, with unresolved D. CDR3 bases: TGTGCCAGCAGTTTAAGGGCTTCGAACACTGAAGCTTTCTTT. Translated, it gives CASSLRASNTEAFF.